The next 5 T cell receptor beta chains were all read from a single sample in a study of blood T cell repertoires in COVID-19. Profiling relied on immunoSEQ multiplex PCR, and the TCRdb table lists in-frame clones only, not all of them. This table holds about 170,000 clones, about 90% found once. Sequenced material: peripheral blood. All receptors come from a woman aged 55-69 years with COVID-19, enrolled during active disease.

The rearrangement joins TRBV6-2 or TRBV6-3 to TRBJ2-4; 16 bases match TRBD2. This CDR3 region has 21 residues. The V gene end was trimmed by 6 bases and the J gene end by 1 base; junction bases not matched to a gene: 15. The germline gives CDR1 MNHEY, CDR2 SVGEGT. This chain's CDR3 is CASSTTGTSGRAERAKNIQYF. The DNA for the CDR3 is TGTGCCAGCAGCACGACCGGGACTAGCGGGAGGGCCGAAAGGGCCAAAAACATTCAGTACTTC.

This clone was observed a handful of times. The V and J genes are TRBV6-1 and TRBJ1-6; weak D call: TRBD1 (6 bases). The CDR3 runs to 17 residues. Trimming pared 3 bases from V and 7 bases from J, leaving 19 bases between. The germline CDR1 and CDR2 sequences are MNHNS and SASEGT. CDR3 region: CASSESGWGLLNSPLHF. The CDR3 DNA reads TGTGCCAGCAGTGAGTCGGGTTGGGGGCTCCTAAATTCACCCCTCCACTTT.

The rearrangement uses TRBV11-1 and TRBJ2-1; possibly TRBD2 for D (7 bases). The V and J ends lost 4 bases and 13 bases respectively, with 17 bases between them. CDR3 length: 13 residues. Looked up from germline, CDR1 is SGHAT and CDR2 is FQDESV (reference sequence). The CDR3 sequence: CASSSLRGGGQFF. CDR3 in DNA: TGTGCCAGCAGCTCGCTAAGGGGGGGAGGACAGTTCTTC.

Worth noting for this clone: The sample has other DNA sequences that encode this CDR3 too. The rearrangement joins TRBV6-5 to TRBJ1-5; D is perhaps TRBD1 (6 bases). Trimming left V 0 bases short and J 5 bases short, with 8 bases between. Germline lookup yields CDR1 MNHEY and CDR2 SVGAGI. The CDR3 is 14 residues long. The CDR3 sequence is CASSYSGGDQPQHF. The CDR3 coding sequence is TGTGCCAGCAGTTACTCAGGGGGGGATCAGCCCCAGCATTTT.

The chain uses TRBV30 and TRBJ2-2; 8 nucleotides match TRBD1. CDR1 and CDR2 from the germline V gene are GTSNPN and SVGIG (reference sequence). The junction had 15 bases not matched to a gene; V was cut back by 8 bases and J by 7 bases. The CDR3 contains 15 residues. The CDR3 DNA sequence: TGTGCCCGAATGACAGGGGCAGGATTGGGCGGGGAGCTGTTTTTT. It translates to CARMTGAGLGGELFF.